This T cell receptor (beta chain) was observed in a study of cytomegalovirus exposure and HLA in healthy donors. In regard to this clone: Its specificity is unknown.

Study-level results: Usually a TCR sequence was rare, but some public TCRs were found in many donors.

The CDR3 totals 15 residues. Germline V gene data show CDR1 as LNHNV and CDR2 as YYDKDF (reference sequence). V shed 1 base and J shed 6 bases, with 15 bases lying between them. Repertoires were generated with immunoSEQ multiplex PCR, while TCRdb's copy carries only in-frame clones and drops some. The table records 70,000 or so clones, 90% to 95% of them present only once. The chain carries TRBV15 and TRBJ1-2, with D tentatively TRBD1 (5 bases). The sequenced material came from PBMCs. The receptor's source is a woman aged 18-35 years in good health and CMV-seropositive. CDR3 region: CATSRGEGVLHGYTF. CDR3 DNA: TGTGCCACCAGCAGAGGGGAAGGGGTCTTACATGGCTACACCTTC.